The 31 T cell receptor beta chains listed next were all sequenced from one sample in a study of PD-L1 blockade in urothelial cancer. Produced via immunoSEQ multiplex PCR; TCRdb's table is partial and in-frame only. This sample has tens of thousands of clones; 85% to 90% occur once, and the top ten carry under 4.5%. This specimen was PBMCs, taken around atezolizumab (anti-PD-L1) treatment. The receptors were sampled from a man aged 50-60 years with urothelial cancer.

V usage is TRBV5-1 and J usage is TRBJ2-1; no reliable D call. The V end lost 5 bases, the J end lost 0 bases, and 9 bases lay between the germline ends. From germline, CDR1 is SGHRS and CDR2 YFSETQ. This CDR3 comprises 14 residues. The CDR3 loop reads CASRNVSSYNEQFF. DNA of the CDR3: TGCGCCAGCAGAAACGTCAGCTCCTACAATGAGCAGTTCTTC.

The rearrangement joins TRBV18 to TRBJ1-3; D is perhaps TRBD1 (6 bases). Germline V lookup: CDR1 KGHSH, CDR2 LQKENI. The ends were cut back, 5 bases at V and 0 bases at J, with 17 bases in the middle. CDR3 length: 17 residues. This CDR3 reads CASSSISQGHSGNTIYF. CDR3 sequence (DNA): TGTGCCAGCTCATCGATTTCACAGGGACACTCTGGAAACACCATATATTTT.

This chain joins TRBV30 and TRBJ2-6, with TRBD1 matching over 9 bases. The CDR3 is 16 amino acids. CDR1 and CDR2 from the germline V gene are GTSNPN and SVGIG (reference sequence). Trimming took 1 base from V and 1 from J; bases not matched to a gene: 2. The CDR3 DNA follows: TGTGCCTGGAGTGAGACAGGGGGGTCTGGGGCCAACGTCCTGACTTTC. As protein: CAWSETGGSGANVLTF.

The chain is built from TRBV13 and TRBJ2-3; D uncertain. The CDR3 is 14 residues long. V lost 6 bases and J lost 0, with 10 bases in between. Germline V gene lookup returns CDR1 PRHDT and CDR2 FYEKMQ (reference sequence). CDR3 amino acids: CASSRETSTDTQYF. The CDR3 DNA reads as TGTGCCAGCAGTAGAGAGACTAGCACAGATACGCAGTATTTT.

The gene calls are TRBV7-8 and TRBJ1-1; D not certain. The CDR3 is 14 amino acids. Deletions cut 6 bases from V and 0 bases from J, with 11 bases between. Germline CDR1 reads SGHVS; CDR2 reads FQNEAQ. The CDR3 sequence is CASSPERMNTEAFF. CDR3 nucleotide sequence: TGTGCCAGCAGTCCGGAGAGGATGAACACTGAAGCTTTCTTT.

The genes are TRBV28 and TRBJ1-5; 8 bases fit TRBD1. V dropped 6 bases and J dropped 3; count of bases not matched to a gene: 7. Germline CDR1 MDHEN, CDR2 SYDVKM. This CDR3 is 15 amino acids long. As DNA, the CDR3 is TGTGCCAGCAGCGACGGACAGGGCCTCAATCAGCCCCAGCATTTT. Its protein is CASSDGQGLNQPQHF.

The rearrangement links TRBV6-5 to TRBJ2-1, with 7 bases lining up with TRBD1. CDR3 length equals 15 residues. Germline-derived CDR1 and CDR2 are MNHEY and SVGAGI. V dropped 6 bases and J dropped 8; count of bases not matched to a gene: 13. In DNA form, the CDR3 reads TGTGCCAGCAGGCCGTGGGACAGAGGGTCGGATGAGCAGTTCTTC. It is translated as CASRPWDRGSDEQFF.

The chain employs TRBV18 and TRBJ1-4, with no clear D. CDR3 length equals 15 residues. Trimming pared 3 bases from V and 5 bases from J, leaving 13 bases between. Germline CDR1 KGHSH, CDR2 LQKENI. The CDR3 sequence is CASSPWEDQNEKLFF. CDR3 nucleotide sequence: TGTGCCAGCTCACCCTGGGAGGACCAAAATGAAAAACTGTTTTTT.

V and J are TRBV28 and TRBJ2-5, with 8 nucleotides matching TRBD2. The CDR3 consists of 16 residues. The V segment lost 4 bases and the J segment 5 bases; nucleotides outside the gene matches: 12. CDR1 and CDR2 (germline): MDHEN, SYDVKM. CDR3 sequence: CASSSTSGPSRETQYF. CDR3 sequence (DNA): TGTGCCAGCAGTTCCACTAGCGGACCCTCGCGGGAGACCCAGTACTTC.

This clone was observed a handful of times. This chain uses TRBV6-5 with TRBJ2-5; D possibly corresponds to TRBD2 (6 bases). Trimming removed 0 bases at V and 3 bases at J, with 14 bases between. The CDR3 spans 16 residues. Germline CDR1 is MNHEY and CDR2 is SVGAGI. CDR3 sequence (DNA): TGTGCCAGCAGTTACTCGGGTCTAGCGCGGGAAGAGACCCAGTACTTC. It is translated as CASSYSGLAREETQYF.

This clone was counted a single time. The chain couples TRBV5-4 to TRBJ2-6, with 8 bases fitting TRBD2. From germline, CDR1 is SGHNT and CDR2 YYREEE (reference sequence). The V and J ends lost 1 base and 1 base, in that order; junction bases with no gene match: 4. The CDR3 loop spans 17 amino acids. The CDR3, as DNA: TGTGCCAGCAGCTTGTCAGCGGGGGCGTCTGGGGCCAACGTCCTGACTTTC. This sequence encodes CASSLSAGASGANVLTF.

The chain has TRBV5-1 and TRBJ2-3, with 15 positions matching TRBD2. The CDR3 spans 16 residues. The trim removed 2 bases at V and 5 bases at J, leaving 3 bases unmatched. Germline V lookup: CDR1 SGHRS, CDR2 YFSETQ. The CDR3, as DNA: TGCGCCAGCAGCTTAGGGACTAGCGGGGGGTTAGATACGCAGTATTTT. Translation gives CASSLGTSGGLDTQYF.

This rearrangement joins TRBV29-1 to TRBJ1-1; 8 bases line up with TRBD1. V was pared by 7 bases and J by 5 bases, with 9 bases of the junction left unmatched. CDR1 and CDR2 (germline): SQVTM, ANQGSEA. The CDR3 length is 13 residues. In DNA, the CDR3 is TGCAGCGCCACGACAGGGGTGGTGACTGAAGCTTTCTTT. Its translation: CSATTGVVTEAFF.

This CDR3 is CASSSISGQKGHEAFF. The CDR3 nucleotides are TGTGCCAGCAGCTCAATATCGGGACAGAAAGGTCATGAAGCTTTCTTT. This sequence joins TRBV11-2 and TRBJ1-1; 7 bases are shared with TRBD1. This CDR3 has 16 amino acids. The J segment lost 7 bases and the V segment lost 4 bases, leaving 15 bases of the junction unmatched. Germline V gene data show CDR1 as SGHAT and CDR2 as FQNNGV. The whole variable domain, filled in from reference TRBV11-2 and TRBJ1-1, reads EAGVAQSPRYKIIEKRQSVAFWCNPISGHATLYWYQQILGQGPKLLIQFQNNGVVDDSQLPKDRFSAERLKGVDSTLKIQPAKLEDSAVYLCASSSISGQKGHEAFFGQGTRLTVV.

V gene TRBV7-2 combines with J gene TRBJ1-5; 10 positions match TRBD1. The CDR3 extends over 14 amino acids. Germline V gene lookup returns CDR1 SGHTA and CDR2 FQGNSA. V was pared by 6 bases and J by 5 bases, with 4 bases of the junction left unmatched. The CDR3 loop reads CASRSGTGDQPQHF. The CDR3 nucleotides are TGTGCCAGCAGGTCCGGGACAGGGGATCAGCCCCAGCATTTT.

J is TRBJ2-5 and V is TRBV5-1, with D perhaps matching TRBD1 (6 bases). CDR1 and CDR2 (germline): SGHRS, YFSETQ. There are 16 residues in the CDR3. Between the trimmed V and J ends, which lost 0 bases and 4 bases, there was a span of 16 bases. CDR3 region: CASSLGYRTDGETQYF. CDR3 nucleotides: TGCGCCAGCAGCTTGGGGTACAGGACAGATGGAGAGACCCAGTACTTC.

This chain links TRBV30 with TRBJ2-3; the D gene is possibly TRBD2 (6 bases). CDR1 is GTSNPN and CDR2 is SVGIG in the germline V gene (reference sequence). The CDR3 loop spans 17 amino acids. V was cut by 0 bases and J by 3 bases, with 19 bases left in between. DNA of the CDR3: TGTGCCTGGAGTGTACCCCCTATGGGGAGGTTTACAGATACGCAGTATTTT. The encoded protein is CAWSVPPMGRFTDTQYF. Filled out from reference TRBV30 and TRBJ2-3, the complete variable domain reads SQTIHQWPATLVQPVGSPLSLECTVEGTSNPNLYWYRQAAGRGLQLLFYSVGIGQISSEVPQNLSASRPQDRQFILSSKKLLLSDSGFYLCAWSVPPMGRFTDTQYFGPGTRLTVL.

The chain has TRBV29-1 and TRBJ2-6; perhaps TRBD1 as D (6 bases). The CDR3 covers 16 residues. V was pared by 6 bases and J by 0 bases, with 15 bases between. Germline CDR1 is SQVTM and CDR2 is ANQGSEA. The CDR3 nucleotides read TGCAGCGTCGATTCCGGGACACTCTCTGGGGCCAACGTCCTGACTTTC. The encoded protein is CSVDSGTLSGANVLTF.

V gene TRBV7-8 combines with J gene TRBJ2-7, with 8 bases lining up with TRBD1. Germline values: CDR1 SGHVS, CDR2 FQNEAQ. This CDR3 region has 13 residues. V gave up 5 bases and J gave up 5 bases; unmatched junction bases: 5. CDR3 nucleotides: TGTGCCAGCAGCGCCAGGGGGCGCCACGAGCAGTACTTC. As protein: CASSARGRHEQYF.

This clone was recorded a few times. The chain carries TRBV7-2 and TRBJ1-3, with TRBD1 matching over 7 bases. Trimming at V came to 5 bases and at J to 0 bases, leaving 7 bases not matched to a gene. The V gene's germline CDR1 is SGHTA and CDR2 FQGNSA. CDR3 length: 16 residues. In DNA, the CDR3 is TGTGCCAGCAGCCCTGGACAGGTCCCCTCTGGAAACACCATATATTTT. Encoded protein: CASSPGQVPSGNTIYF.

CDR3: CAISESGDRGDTQYF. The CDR3 DNA reads as TGTGCCATCAGTGAGTCAGGGGACAGAGGAGATACGCAGTATTTT. The chain joins TRBV10-3 to TRBJ2-3; 7 bases are shared with TRBD1. V gave up 0 bases and J gave up 5 bases; unmatched junction bases: 5. The CDR3 spans 15 residues. Germline CDR1 ENHRY, CDR2 SYGVKD.

J is TRBJ2-1 and V is TRBV6-4; D gene ambiguous. There are 14 residues in the CDR3. Trimming pared 6 bases from V and 1 base from J, leaving 10 bases between. From germline, CDR1 is MRHNA and CDR2 SNTAGT. CDR3 coding DNA: TGTGCCAGCAGAGTCGGTTCGTCCTACAATGAGCAGTTCTTC. This gives the protein CASRVGSSYNEQFF.

In this sample, this clone turned up once. This sequence joins TRBV9 and TRBJ2-3; 11 positions match TRBD2. Germline V gene data show CDR1 as SGDLS and CDR2 as YYNGEE. V was clipped by 5 bases and J by 0 bases; unmatched bases: 8. The CDR3 loop spans 17 amino acids. CDR3 sequence (DNA): TGTGCCAGCAGACCGGGACTAGCGGTTGCTAGCACAGATACGCAGTATTTT. It codes for CASRPGLAVASTDTQYF. The full variable domain, rest sourced from reference TRBV9 and TRBJ2-3, is DSGVTQTPKHLITATGQRVTLRCSPRSGDLSVYWYQQSLDQGLQFLIQYYNGEERAKGNILERFSAQQFPDLHSELNLSSLELGDSALYFCASRPGLAVASTDTQYFGPGTRLTVL.

This chain uses TRBV25-1 with TRBJ2-1, with 10 bases that match TRBD2. The CDR3 covers 16 residues. Germline CDR1 is MGHDK and CDR2 is SYGVNS. With 2 bases clipped from V and 7 bases from J, the junction kept 8 bases outside the gene matches. The chain's CDR3 is CASSETSGRALNEQFF. The CDR3 coding sequence is TGTGCCAGCAGTGAAACGAGCGGGAGGGCCTTGAATGAGCAGTTCTTC. Complete variable domain (other parts from reference TRBV25-1 and TRBJ2-1): EADIYQTPRYLVIGTGKKITLECSQTMGHDKMYWYQQDPGMELHLIHYSYGVNSTEKGDLSSESTVSRIRTEHFPLTLESARPSHTSQYLCASSETSGRALNEQFFGPGTRLTVL.

The rearrangement joins TRBV5-1 to TRBJ2-1; perhaps TRBD2 as D (6 bases). The germline V gene encodes CDR1 SGHRS and CDR2 YFSETQ. The CDR3 length is 15 residues. Trimming took off 0 bases at V and 0 bases at J, with 7 bases between the two ends. This chain's CDR3 is CASSLDGGSYNEQFF. CDR3 DNA: TGCGCCAGCAGCTTGGACGGGGGCTCCTACAATGAGCAGTTCTTC.

V and J are TRBV11-2 and TRBJ2-7, with 9 bases fitting TRBD2. The CDR3 is made up of 15 amino acids. J gave up 12 bases and V 5 bases, and 17 bases lay outside the gene matches. Germline V CDR1 and CDR2: SGHAT, FQNNGV. The CDR3 region is CASSGRVGSGRGLYF. CDR3 coding DNA: TGTGCCAGCAGCGGTCGGGTGGGTAGCGGGAGAGGTCTGTACTTC.

V is TRBV5-1 and J is TRBJ1-2; no firm D call. CDR1 and CDR2 (germline): SGHRS, YFSETQ. CDR3 length equals 13 residues. Trimming cost V 4 bases and J 6 bases, with 13 bases left between them. CDR3 protein: CASSRERENGYTF. The CDR3 coding sequence is TGCGCCAGCAGCCGGGAGCGGGAAAATGGCTACACCTTC.

The chain employs TRBV11-2 and TRBJ2-5; the D gene is possibly TRBD1 (6 bases). This CDR3 has 14 residues. V lost 1 base to trimming and J lost 5 bases, with 11 bases between them. In germline, CDR1 is SGHAT, CDR2 FQNNGV. The CDR3 nucleotides read TGTGCCAGCAGCTTAGGGCAGGGGCAGGAGACCCAGTACTTC. Protein: CASSLGQGQETQYF. The full variable domain, completed using reference TRBV11-2 and TRBJ2-5, is EAGVAQSPRYKIIEKRQSVAFWCNPISGHATLYWYQQILGQGPKLLIQFQNNGVVDDSQLPKDRFSAERLKGVDSTLKIQPAKLEDSAVYLCASSLGQGQETQYFGPGTRLLVL.

This clone came up once. This rearrangement joins TRBV19 to TRBJ1-2; 8 positions match TRBD1. The CDR3 is 18 residues long. Germline CDR1 LNHDA, CDR2 SQIVND (reference sequence). Trimming cost V 8 bases and J 4 bases; bases outside gene matches: 21. DNA of the CDR3: TGTGCCAGTTATGGAGGCCTAGGACAGGGCGTCCTCCTCTATGGCTACACCTTC. Amino acids: CASYGGLGQGVLLYGYTF.

The chain combines TRBV19 with TRBJ1-5, with 7 bases matching TRBD1. The CDR3 is made up of 15 amino acids. Germline trimming cut 3 bases from V and 5 bases from J; bases unmatched to any gene: 7. The germline V gene encodes CDR1 LNHDA and CDR2 SQIVND (reference sequence). CDR3: CASSIAGGFDQPQHF. The CDR3 DNA sequence: TGTGCCAGTAGTATTGCAGGGGGTTTCGATCAGCCCCAGCATTTT.

The V call is TRBV7-6, the J call TRBJ2-7; the D is unclear. CDR1 is SGHVS, CDR2 FNYEAQ, per germline. The CDR3 is 15 amino acids. The V end was cut by 2 bases, the J end by 0 bases, with 11 bases between. Here the CDR3 DNA reads TGTGCCAGCAGCTTAACGGCCCGGAGCTCCTACGAGCAGTACTTC. Translated: CASSLTARSSYEQYF.